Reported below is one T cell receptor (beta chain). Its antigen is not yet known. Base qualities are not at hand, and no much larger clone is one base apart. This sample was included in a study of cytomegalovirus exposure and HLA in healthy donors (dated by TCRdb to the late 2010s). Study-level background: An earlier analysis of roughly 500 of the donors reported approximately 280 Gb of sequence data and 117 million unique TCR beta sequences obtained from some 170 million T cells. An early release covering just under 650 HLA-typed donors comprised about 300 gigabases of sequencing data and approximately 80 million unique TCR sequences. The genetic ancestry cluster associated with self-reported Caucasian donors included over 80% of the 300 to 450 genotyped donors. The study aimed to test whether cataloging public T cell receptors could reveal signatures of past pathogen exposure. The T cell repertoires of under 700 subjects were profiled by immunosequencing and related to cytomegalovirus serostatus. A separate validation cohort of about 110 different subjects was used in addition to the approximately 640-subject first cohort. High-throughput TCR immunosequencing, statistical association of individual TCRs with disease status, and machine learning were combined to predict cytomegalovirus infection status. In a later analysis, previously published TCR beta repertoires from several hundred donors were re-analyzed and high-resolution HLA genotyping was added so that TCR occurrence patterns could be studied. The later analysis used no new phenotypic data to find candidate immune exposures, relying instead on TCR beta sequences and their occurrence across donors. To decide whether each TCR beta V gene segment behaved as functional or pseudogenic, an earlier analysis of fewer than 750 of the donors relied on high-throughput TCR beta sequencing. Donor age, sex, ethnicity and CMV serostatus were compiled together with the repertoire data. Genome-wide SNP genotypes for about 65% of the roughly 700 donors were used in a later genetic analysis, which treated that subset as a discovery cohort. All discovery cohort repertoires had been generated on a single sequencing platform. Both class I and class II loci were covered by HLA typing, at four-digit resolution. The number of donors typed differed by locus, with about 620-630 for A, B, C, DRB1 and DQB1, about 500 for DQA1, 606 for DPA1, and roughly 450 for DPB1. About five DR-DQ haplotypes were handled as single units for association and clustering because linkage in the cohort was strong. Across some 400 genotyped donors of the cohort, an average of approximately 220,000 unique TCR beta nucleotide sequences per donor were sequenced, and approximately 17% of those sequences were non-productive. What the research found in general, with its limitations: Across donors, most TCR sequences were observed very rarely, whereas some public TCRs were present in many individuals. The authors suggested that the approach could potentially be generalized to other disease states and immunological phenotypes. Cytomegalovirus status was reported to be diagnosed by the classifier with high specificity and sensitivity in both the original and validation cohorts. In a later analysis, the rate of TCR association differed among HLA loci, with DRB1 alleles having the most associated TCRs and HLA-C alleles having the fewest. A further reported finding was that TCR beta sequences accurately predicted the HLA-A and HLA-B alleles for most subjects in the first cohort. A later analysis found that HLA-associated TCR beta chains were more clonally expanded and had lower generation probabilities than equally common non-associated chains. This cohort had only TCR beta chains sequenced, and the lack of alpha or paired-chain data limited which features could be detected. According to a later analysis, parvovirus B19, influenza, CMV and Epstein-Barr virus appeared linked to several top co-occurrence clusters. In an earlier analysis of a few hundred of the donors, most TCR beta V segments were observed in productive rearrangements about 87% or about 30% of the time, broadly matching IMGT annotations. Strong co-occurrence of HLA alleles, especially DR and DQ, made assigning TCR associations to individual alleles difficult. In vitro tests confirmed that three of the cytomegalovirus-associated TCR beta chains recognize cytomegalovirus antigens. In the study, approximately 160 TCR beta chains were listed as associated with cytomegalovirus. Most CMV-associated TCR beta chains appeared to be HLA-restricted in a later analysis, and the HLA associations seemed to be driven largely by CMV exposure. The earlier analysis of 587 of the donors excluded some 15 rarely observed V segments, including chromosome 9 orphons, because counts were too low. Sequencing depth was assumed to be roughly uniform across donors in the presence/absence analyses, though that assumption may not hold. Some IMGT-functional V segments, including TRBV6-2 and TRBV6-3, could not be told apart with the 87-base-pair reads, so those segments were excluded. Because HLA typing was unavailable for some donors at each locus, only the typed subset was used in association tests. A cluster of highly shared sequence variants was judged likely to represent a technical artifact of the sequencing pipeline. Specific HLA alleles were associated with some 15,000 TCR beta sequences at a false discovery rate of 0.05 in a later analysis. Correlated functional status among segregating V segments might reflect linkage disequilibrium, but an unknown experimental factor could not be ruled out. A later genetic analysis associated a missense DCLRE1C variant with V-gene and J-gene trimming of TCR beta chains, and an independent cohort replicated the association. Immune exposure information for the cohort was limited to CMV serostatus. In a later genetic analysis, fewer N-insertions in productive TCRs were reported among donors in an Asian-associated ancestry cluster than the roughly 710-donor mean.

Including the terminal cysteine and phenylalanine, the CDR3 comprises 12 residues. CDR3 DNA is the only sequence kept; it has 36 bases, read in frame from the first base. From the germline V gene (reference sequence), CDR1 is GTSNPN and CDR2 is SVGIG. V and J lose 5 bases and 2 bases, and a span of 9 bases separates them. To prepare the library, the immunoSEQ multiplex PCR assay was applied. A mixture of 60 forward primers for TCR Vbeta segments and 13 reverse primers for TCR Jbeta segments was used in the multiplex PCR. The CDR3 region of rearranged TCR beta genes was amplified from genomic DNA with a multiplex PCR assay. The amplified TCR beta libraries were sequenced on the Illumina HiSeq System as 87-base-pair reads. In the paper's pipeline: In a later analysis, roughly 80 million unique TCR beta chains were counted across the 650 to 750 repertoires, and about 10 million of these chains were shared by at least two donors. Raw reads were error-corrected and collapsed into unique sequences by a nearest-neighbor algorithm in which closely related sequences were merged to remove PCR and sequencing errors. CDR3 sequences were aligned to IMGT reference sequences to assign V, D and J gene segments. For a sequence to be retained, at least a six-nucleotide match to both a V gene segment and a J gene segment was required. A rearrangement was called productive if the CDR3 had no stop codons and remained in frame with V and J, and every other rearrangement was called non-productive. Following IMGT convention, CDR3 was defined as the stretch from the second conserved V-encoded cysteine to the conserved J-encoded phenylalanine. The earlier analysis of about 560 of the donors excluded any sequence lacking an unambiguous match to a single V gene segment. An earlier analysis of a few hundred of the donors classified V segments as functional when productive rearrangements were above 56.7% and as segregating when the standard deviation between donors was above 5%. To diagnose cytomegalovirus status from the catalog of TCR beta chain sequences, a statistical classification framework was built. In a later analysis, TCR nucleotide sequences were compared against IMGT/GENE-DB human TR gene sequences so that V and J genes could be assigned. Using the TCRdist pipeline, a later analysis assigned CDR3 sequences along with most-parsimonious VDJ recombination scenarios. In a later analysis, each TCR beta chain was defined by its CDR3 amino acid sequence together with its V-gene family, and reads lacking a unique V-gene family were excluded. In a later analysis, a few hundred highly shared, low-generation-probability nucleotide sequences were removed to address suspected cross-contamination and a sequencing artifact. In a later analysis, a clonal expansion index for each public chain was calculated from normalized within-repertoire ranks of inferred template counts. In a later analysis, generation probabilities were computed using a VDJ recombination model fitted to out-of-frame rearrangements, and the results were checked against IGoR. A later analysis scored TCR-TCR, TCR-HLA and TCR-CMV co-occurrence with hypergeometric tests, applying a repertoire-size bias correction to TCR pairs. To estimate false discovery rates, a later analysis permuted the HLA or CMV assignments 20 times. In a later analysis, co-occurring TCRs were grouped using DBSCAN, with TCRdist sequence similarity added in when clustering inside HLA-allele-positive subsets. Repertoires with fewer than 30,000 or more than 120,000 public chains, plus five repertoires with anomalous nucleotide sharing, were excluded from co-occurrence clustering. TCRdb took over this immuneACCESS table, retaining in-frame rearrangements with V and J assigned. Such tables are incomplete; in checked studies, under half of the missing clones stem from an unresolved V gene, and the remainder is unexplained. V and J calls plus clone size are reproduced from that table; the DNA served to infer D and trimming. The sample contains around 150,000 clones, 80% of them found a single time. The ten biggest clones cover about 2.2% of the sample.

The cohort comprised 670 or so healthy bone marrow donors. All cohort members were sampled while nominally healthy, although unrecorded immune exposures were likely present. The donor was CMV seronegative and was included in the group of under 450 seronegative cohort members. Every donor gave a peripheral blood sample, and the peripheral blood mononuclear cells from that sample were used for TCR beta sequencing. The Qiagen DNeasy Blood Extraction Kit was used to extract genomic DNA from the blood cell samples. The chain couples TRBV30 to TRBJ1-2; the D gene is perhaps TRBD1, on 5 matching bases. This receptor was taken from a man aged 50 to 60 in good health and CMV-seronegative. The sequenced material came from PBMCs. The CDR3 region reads CAWDRTNYGYTF. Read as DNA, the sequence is TGTGCCTGGGACAGAACGAACTATGGCTACACCTTC. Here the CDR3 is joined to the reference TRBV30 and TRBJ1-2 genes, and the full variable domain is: SQTIHQWPATLVQPVGSPLSLECTVEGTSNPNLYWYRQAAGRGLQLLFYSVGIGQISSEVPQNLSASRPQDRQFILSSKKLLLSDSGFYLCAWDRTNYGYTFGSGTRLTVV.